The rows below give T cell receptor beta chains drawn from one sample of a study of OX40 agonist ivuxolimab in advanced cancers. This table comes from immunoSEQ multiplex PCR, and its TCRdb copy is limited to in-frame clones, with some not included. The sample consists of tens of thousands of clones, approximately 88% of them appearing once. The sequencing here drew on CD4+ or CD8+ T cells sorted from blood, taken in a trial of the OX40 agonist ivuxolimab. These receptors were taken from an adult with an advanced solid tumor such as melanoma, head and neck, liver or kidney cancer. Each CDR3 is given with its conserved first and last residue. A D gene is named only where the DNA matches it firmly. Size tells how often a clone was seen (once, few, many) or the class of an expanded clone, and some rows leave it out.

D gene	V gene	clone size	J gene	CDR3 protein	CDR3 DNA
TRBD2	TRBV5-6	-	TRBJ2-1	CASSLWASGNNEQFF	TGTGCCAGCAGCTTGTGGGCTAGCGGGAACAATGAGCAGTTCTTC
TRBD2	TRBV10-1	-	TRBJ2-1	CASTSVAGGHSSYNEQFF	TGCGCCAGCACGTCGGTAGCGGGGGGCCATAGCTCCTACAATGAGCAGTTCTTC
-	TRBV13	-	TRBJ2-3	CASRSPGLPRQYF	TGTGCCAGCAGATCCCCGGGACTGCCTAGGCAGTATTTT
TRBD1	TRBV5-1	-	TRBJ2-3	CASSLSDPGQGGDTQYF	TGCGCCAGCAGCTTGAGCGACCCGGGACAGGGGGGAGATACGCAGTATTTT
-	TRBV11-3	-	TRBJ2-4	CASSLGVQLAKNIQYF	TGTGCCAGCAGCTTAGGGGTACAGCTAGCCAAAAACATTCAGTACTTC
TRBD2	TRBV11-2	-	TRBJ2-1	CASSPLAGTHEQFF	TGTGCCAGCAGCCCGCTAGCGGGGACTCATGAGCAGTTCTTC
-	TRBV14	-	TRBJ1-5	CASSQGGLGQPQHF	TGTGCCAGCAGCCAAGGGGGGCTTGGTCAGCCCCAGCATTTT
-	TRBV7-2	-	TRBJ2-2	CASSPHFPGVDGELFF	TGTGCCAGCAGCCCACATTTTCCGGGAGTCGACGGGGAGCTGTTTTTT
-	TRBV6-6	-	TRBJ1-3	CASRPQGMENTIYF	TGTGCCAGCAGGCCTCAGGGTATGGAAAACACCATATATTTT
-	TRBV7-2	-	TRBJ1-2	CASSLGGGGYTF	TGTGCCAGCAGCTTAGGAGGGGGAGGCTACACCTTC
TRBD1	TRBV28	-	TRBJ1-4	CASSLPQGAGYEKLFF	TGTGCCAGCAGTTTACCCCAGGGGGCAGGATATGAAAAACTGTTTTTT
-	TRBV7-7	-	TRBJ2-5	CASSQAQEETQYF	TGTGCCAGCAGCCAGGCTCAGGAAGAGACCCAGTACTTC
-	TRBV27	-	TRBJ1-5	CASSLSASNQPQHF	TGTGCCAGCAGTTTATCCGCAAGCAATCAGCCCCAGCATTTT
-	TRBV14	-	TRBJ1-6	CASSQGGLDSPLHF	TGTGCCAGCAGCCAAGGTGGGTTAGACTCACCCCTCCACTTT
-	TRBV28	-	TRBJ1-4	CASSLGSVMWEKLFF	TGTGCCAGCAGCTTGGGAAGCGTGATGTGGGAAAAACTGTTTTTT
-	TRBV19	-	TRBJ2-3	CASSISTDTQYF	TGTGCCAGTAGTATTTCCACAGATACGCAGTATTTT
-	TRBV28	-	TRBJ2-6	CASSLRGPGANVLTF	TGTGCCAGCAGTTTAAGGGGTCCTGGGGCCAACGTCCTGACTTTC
-	TRBV2	-	TRBJ2-5	CASTTKETQYF	TGTGCCAGCACCACAAAAGAGACCCAGTACTTC
TRBD1	TRBV7-9	-	TRBJ1-4	CASSPGRQGGEKLFF	TGTGCCAGCAGCCCCGGGAGACAGGGAGGCGAAAAACTGTTTTTT
TRBD2	TRBV18	-	TRBJ2-3	CASSPEGLAVTDTQYF	TGTGCCAGCTCACCAGAGGGACTAGCGGTCACAGATACGCAGTATTTT
TRBD1	TRBV27	-	TRBJ1-1	CASSLLGTGVGTEAFF	TGTGCCAGCAGTTTATTGGGGACAGGGGTAGGCACTGAAGCTTTCTTT
TRBD1	TRBV19	-	TRBJ1-4	CASRTRDRGFNEKLFF	TGTGCCAGTAGAACTCGGGACAGGGGTTTTAATGAAAAACTGTTTTTT
-	TRBV5-6	-	TRBJ1-1	CASSITGLSMNTEAFF	TGTGCCAGCAGCATTACAGGGCTTTCTATGAACACTGAAGCTTTCTTT
TRBD1	TRBV6-1	-	TRBJ1-1	CASSDDRGDTEAFF	TGTGCCAGCAGTGACGACAGGGGCGACACTGAAGCTTTCTTT
TRBD1	TRBV30	-	TRBJ1-4	CAWGTVPNEKLFF	TGTGCCTGGGGGACAGTCCCTAATGAAAAACTGTTTTTT
-	TRBV19	-	TRBJ1-2	CASSPGENYGYTF	TGTGCCAGTAGCCCCGGGGAGAACTATGGCTACACCTTC
-	TRBV28	few	TRBJ2-3	CASTSQTTDTDTQYF	TGTGCCAGCACTTCCCAGACTACCGACACAGATACGCAGTATTTT
-	TRBV11-3	-	TRBJ1-1	CASSLTRNTEAFF	TGTGCCAGCAGCCTAACTAGAAACACTGAAGCTTTCTTT
-	TRBV18	few	TRBJ2-7	CASSPEGPRFEQYF	TGTGCCAGCTCACCGGAGGGCCCTCGCTTCGAGCAGTACTTC
-	TRBV6-6	-	TRBJ1-6	CASSYSTGRYSPLHF	TGTGCCAGCAGTTACTCGACGGGAAGGTACTCACCCCTCCACTTT
-	TRBV7-8	-	TRBJ2-5	CASSPRQDHETQYF	TGTGCCAGCAGCCCTCGGCAGGACCACGAGACCCAGTACTTC
-	TRBV5-4	-	TRBJ2-3	CASSRGASTDTQYF	TGTGCCAGCAGTCGCGGGGCGAGCACAGATACGCAGTATTTT
TRBD2	TRBV7-6	-	TRBJ2-7	CASSSGTSKNEQYF	TGTGCCAGCAGCTCCGGGACTAGTAAGAACGAGCAGTACTTC
-	TRBV27	-	TRBJ2-7	CASRGRGQVEQYF	TGTGCCAGCAGGGGCAGGGGTCAAGTCGAGCAGTACTTC
TRBD2	TRBV6-5	few	TRBJ2-1	CASSQTSSLSNEQFF	TGTGCCAGCAGCCAGACTAGCTCCCTCTCCAATGAGCAGTTCTTC
TRBD1	TRBV4-3	-	TRBJ2-1	CASSQDLRQGNYEQFF	TGCGCCAGCAGCCAAGATCTCAGACAGGGGAATTATGAGCAGTTCTTC
TRBD2	TRBV5-1	-	TRBJ2-1	CASSYGLAGVNEQFF	TGCGCCAGCAGCTACGGACTAGCGGGGGTCAATGAGCAGTTCTTC
-	TRBV21-1	-	TRBJ1-1	CASTPGGRGAFF	TGTGCCAGCACCCCCGGGGGGCGGGGAGCTTTCTTT
TRBD2	TRBV7-2	-	TRBJ2-3	CASSSNSGGADTQYF	TGTGCCAGCAGCTCGAATAGCGGGGGGGCAGATACGCAGTATTTT
-	TRBV5-1	-	TRBJ1-1	CASSLAVTEAGEAFF	TGCGCCAGCAGCTTGGCGGTTACGGAGGCGGGTGAAGCTTTCTTT
TRBD2	TRBV5-1	once	TRBJ2-2	CASSFGRTSGEVGELFF	TGCGCCAGCAGCTTCGGTAGGACTAGCGGGGAGGTCGGGGAGCTGTTTTTT
-	TRBV6-1	-	TRBJ2-3	CASSVQASTDTQYF	TGTGCCAGCAGTGTCCAGGCTAGCACAGATACGCAGTATTTT
-	TRBV11-3	-	TRBJ2-7	CASSLGGDIWGSTYEQYF	TGTGCCAGCAGCTTGGGCGGAGATATTTGGGGCTCTACCTACGAGCAGTACTTC
TRBD1	TRBV6-8	-	TRBJ2-7	CASTQGRDRGFYEQYF	TGTGCCAGCACCCAAGGCCGGGACAGGGGGTTCTACGAGCAGTACTTC
TRBD1	TRBV4-2	-	TRBJ2-7	CASSQDWTGGREQYF	TGTGCCAGCAGCCAAGATTGGACAGGGGGCCGGGAGCAGTACTTC
-	TRBV5-1	-	TRBJ2-2	CASSLLQIANTGELFF	TGCGCCAGCAGCTTGTTACAAATTGCGAACACCGGGGAGCTGTTTTTT
-	TRBV7-2	-	TRBJ2-4	CASSLVPGTAKNIQYF	TGTGCCAGCAGCTTAGTTCCAGGTACAGCCAAAAACATTCAGTACTTC
-	TRBV9	-	TRBJ2-1	CASSVGGGGDNEQFF	TGTGCCAGCAGCGTAGGAGGGGGTGGAGACAATGAGCAGTTCTTC
TRBD2	TRBV7-9	-	TRBJ2-1	CASSSGTSGRENEQFF	TGTGCCAGCAGCTCGGGGACTAGCGGGAGGGAGAATGAGCAGTTCTTC
-	TRBV18	-	TRBJ2-5	CASSPRISGSETQYF	TGTGCCAGCTCACCTAGAATTTCAGGGTCCGAGACCCAGTACTTC
-	TRBV6-6	-	TRBJ2-7	CASSYGGGEQYF	TGTGCCAGCAGTTATGGGGGCGGCGAGCAGTACTTC
TRBD2	TRBV10-1	-	TRBJ2-7	CASSGGSGRPTNF	TGCGCCAGCAGCGGTGGTAGCGGGAGGCCTACAAACTTC
-	TRBV11-2	-	TRBJ2-7	CASSQDSSYEQYF	TGTGCCAGCAGCCAAGACAGTTCCTACGAGCAGTACTTC
TRBD2	TRBV30	few	TRBJ2-3	CAWSFSGGETDTQYF	TGTGCCTGGAGCTTCAGCGGGGGGGAGACAGATACGCAGTATTTT
-	TRBV7-2	once	TRBJ2-5	CASSSQSLWTEETQYF	TGTGCCAGCAGCTCCCAATCCCTCTGGACAGAAGAGACCCAGTACTTC
-	TRBV7-9	-	TRBJ1-2	CASSIGTANYGYTF	TGTGCCAGCAGCATTGGTACAGCTAACTATGGCTACACCTTC
-	TRBV7-2	-	TRBJ1-3	CASTRGGSISGNTIYF	TGTGCCAGCACCCGAGGGGGTTCAATCTCTGGAAACACCATATATTTT